This is a list of T cell receptor beta chains from one sample in a study of shared clonotypes between healthy human individuals. Clones were sequenced by immunoSEQ multiplex PCR, and TCRdb holds only the in-frame ones, with some missing. The sample yields roughly 400,000 clones, about 96% seen once. Sample: memory CD8+ T cells sorted from blood. Receptors originate from a man aged 30 to 45 in good health. CDR3s include the opening cysteine and the closing phenylalanine or tryptophan. The order of the fields is J gene, D gene, V gene, clone size, CDR3 protein, CDR3 DNA. D genes are given only for firm matches. Clone sizes are given selectively: once, few, many, or a class where the clone is expanded.

J gene: TRBJ2-2; D gene: .; V gene: TRBV7-8; clone size: .; CDR3 protein: CASSRLAATGELFF; CDR3 DNA: TGTGCCAGCAGCCGCCTAGCCGCCACCGGGGAGCTGTTTTTT
J gene: TRBJ2-1; D gene: TRBD2; V gene: TRBV2; clone size: .; CDR3 protein: CASSERGLASYNEQFF; CDR3 DNA: TGTGCCAGCAGTGAGAGGGGACTAGCGAGCTACAATGAGCAGTTCTTC
J gene: TRBJ2-1; D gene: .; V gene: TRBV2; clone size: .; CDR3 protein: CASSVSWSEVFPGNEQFF; CDR3 DNA: TGTGCCAGCAGTGTAAGCTGGTCAGAAGTATTCCCGGGCAATGAGCAGTTCTTC
J gene: TRBJ1-4; D gene: .; V gene: TRBV6-1; clone size: .; CDR3 protein: CASSEPGSGEKLFF; CDR3 DNA: TGTGCCAGCAGTGAACCAGGGAGTGGGGAAAAACTGTTTTTT
J gene: TRBJ1-5; D gene: .; V gene: TRBV6-1; clone size: .; CDR3 protein: CASIYGGEGDQPQHF; CDR3 DNA: TGTGCCAGCATATACGGGGGCGAGGGTGATCAGCCCCAGCATTTT
J gene: TRBJ2-7; D gene: TRBD2; V gene: TRBV7-6; clone size: .; CDR3 protein: CASSLRAGETYEQYF; CDR3 DNA: TGTGCCAGCAGCTTAAGAGCGGGAGAGACCTACGAGCAGTACTTC
J gene: TRBJ2-3; D gene: .; V gene: TRBV9; clone size: .; CDR3 protein: CASSVADRNTQYF; CDR3 DNA: TGTGCCAGCAGCGTAGCGGACCGGAATACGCAGTATTTT
J gene: TRBJ2-3; D gene: TRBD2; V gene: TRBV19; clone size: .; CDR3 protein: CASSIARLAGGTDTQYF; CDR3 DNA: TGTGCCAGTAGTATAGCCCGACTAGCGGGAGGCACAGATACGCAGTATTTT
J gene: TRBJ2-5; D gene: .; V gene: TRBV7-9; clone size: .; CDR3 protein: CASSSRGRTQETQYF; CDR3 DNA: TGTGCCAGCAGCTCCAGGGGAAGGACCCAAGAGACCCAGTACTTC
J gene: TRBJ2-7; D gene: TRBD2; V gene: TRBV10-2; clone size: .; CDR3 protein: CASIPGLAGDSYEQYF; CDR3 DNA: TGCGCCAGCATTCCGGGACTAGCGGGGGACTCCTACGAGCAGTACTTC
J gene: TRBJ2-3; D gene: .; V gene: TRBV5-1; clone size: .; CDR3 protein: CASSLGPASTDTQYF; CDR3 DNA: TGCGCCAGCAGCTTGGGGCCGGCTAGCACAGATACGCAGTATTTT
J gene: TRBJ1-3; D gene: .; V gene: TRBV7-9; clone size: .; CDR3 protein: CASSLAGQLPQAYTIYF; CDR3 DNA: TGTGCCAGCAGCTTAGCGGGACAACTTCCCCAGGCGTACACCATATATTTT
J gene: TRBJ2-1; D gene: .; V gene: TRBV20-1; clone size: once; CDR3 protein: CSASRNDEQFF; CDR3 DNA: TGCAGTGCTAGCCGCAATGATGAGCAGTTCTTC
J gene: TRBJ2-1; D gene: .; V gene: TRBV5-1; clone size: .; CDR3 protein: CASSLGSTGPYNEQFF; CDR3 DNA: TGCGCCAGCAGCTTGGGATCTACGGGGCCATACAATGAGCAGTTCTTC
J gene: TRBJ2-7; D gene: .; V gene: TRBV28; clone size: .; CDR3 protein: CASSFLESPYEQYF; CDR3 DNA: TGTGCCAGCAGTTTTTTAGAGTCACCCTACGAGCAGTACTTC
J gene: TRBJ2-7; D gene: TRBD2; V gene: TRBV2; clone size: .; CDR3 protein: CASRRRTSGISYEQYF; CDR3 DNA: TGTGCCAGCAGGAGGCGGACTAGCGGGATCTCCTACGAGCAGTACTTC
J gene: TRBJ2-2; D gene: TRBD1; V gene: TRBV30; clone size: .; CDR3 protein: CAWIGRGYTGELFF; CDR3 DNA: TGTGCCTGGATCGGCAGGGGGTATACCGGGGAGCTGTTTTTT
J gene: TRBJ2-2; D gene: TRBD2; V gene: TRBV19; clone size: .; CDR3 protein: CASSVTSGSVAGELFF; CDR3 DNA: TGTGCCAGTAGTGTAACTAGCGGGAGTGTTGCCGGGGAGCTGTTTTTT
J gene: TRBJ2-7; D gene: TRBD1; V gene: TRBV11-2; clone size: .; CDR3 protein: CASSTYRGTYEQYF; CDR3 DNA: TGTGCCAGCAGCACCTACAGGGGTACCTACGAGCAGTACTTC
J gene: TRBJ2-1; D gene: .; V gene: TRBV19; clone size: .; CDR3 protein: CASSLSGGGRSSYNEQFF; CDR3 DNA: TGTGCCAGTAGTCTCTCCGGCGGAGGACGGAGCTCCTACAATGAGCAGTTCTTC
J gene: TRBJ2-7; D gene: TRBD1; V gene: TRBV6-6; clone size: .; CDR3 protein: CASRDGQEFYEQYF; CDR3 DNA: TGTGCCAGCAGGGACGGACAGGAGTTCTACGAGCAGTACTTC
J gene: TRBJ2-1; D gene: TRBD1; V gene: TRBV12-5; clone size: .; CDR3 protein: CASGLFPPRDRGYNEQFF; CDR3 DNA: TGTGCTAGTGGTTTGTTCCCCCCGCGGGACAGGGGCTACAATGAGCAGTTCTTC
J gene: TRBJ2-6; D gene: .; V gene: TRBV29-1; clone size: .; CDR3 protein: CSVVEGAGANVLTF; CDR3 DNA: TGCAGCGTTGTGGAGGGTGCTGGGGCCAACGTCCTGACTTTC
J gene: TRBJ2-7; D gene: .; V gene: TRBV30; clone size: once; CDR3 protein: CAWSSSDYEQYF; CDR3 DNA: TGTGCCTGGAGTAGTAGCGACTACGAGCAGTACTTC
J gene: TRBJ2-1; D gene: .; V gene: TRBV11-2; clone size: once; CDR3 protein: CASSPEIFAGYNEQFF; CDR3 DNA: TGTGCCAGCAGCCCGGAGATTTTCGCAGGCTACAATGAGCAGTTCTTC
J gene: TRBJ2-3; D gene: .; V gene: TRBV2; clone size: once; CDR3 protein: CASSEGSYPSTDTQYF; CDR3 DNA: TGTGCCAGCAGTGAGGGGAGTTACCCTAGCACAGATACGCAGTATTTT
J gene: TRBJ2-1; D gene: .; V gene: TRBV18; clone size: .; CDR3 protein: CASSPPSGAMWSYNEQFF; CDR3 DNA: TGTGCCAGCTCACCACCTTCCGGGGCGATGTGGTCCTACAATGAGCAGTTCTTC
J gene: TRBJ2-1; D gene: TRBD2; V gene: TRBV4-2; clone size: .; CDR3 protein: CASSQEAGTSRNEQFF; CDR3 DNA: TGTGCCAGCAGCCAAGAGGCCGGGACTAGCCGCAATGAGCAGTTCTTC
J gene: TRBJ2-1; D gene: TRBD2; V gene: TRBV19; clone size: .; CDR3 protein: CASKWTSYGLNEQFF; CDR3 DNA: TGTGCCAGTAAATGGACTAGCTATGGGCTTAATGAGCAGTTCTTC
J gene: TRBJ2-5; D gene: .; V gene: TRBV27; clone size: .; CDR3 protein: CASSLSSSGTQYF; CDR3 DNA: TGTGCCAGCAGTTTATCTTCGTCGGGAACCCAGTACTTC
J gene: TRBJ2-7; D gene: .; V gene: TRBV2; clone size: .; CDR3 protein: CASSPSWGYEQYF; CDR3 DNA: TGTGCCAGCAGTCCCTCATGGGGGTACGAGCAGTACTTC
J gene: TRBJ1-2; D gene: .; V gene: TRBV15; clone size: .; CDR3 protein: CATSRVYPRGNNNYGYTF; CDR3 DNA: TGTGCCACCAGCAGAGTCTATCCCCGGGGCAACAACAACTATGGCTACACCTTC
J gene: TRBJ2-4; D gene: .; V gene: TRBV11-2; clone size: .; CDR3 protein: CASSPGQAKNIQYF; CDR3 DNA: TGTGCCAGCAGCCCGGGACAAGCCAAAAACATTCAGTACTTC
J gene: TRBJ2-5; D gene: .; V gene: TRBV6-1; clone size: .; CDR3 protein: CASRPRGLGAQYF; CDR3 DNA: TGTGCCAGCAGACCACGGGGCCTTGGGGCCCAGTACTTC
J gene: TRBJ2-7; D gene: .; V gene: TRBV6-1; clone size: .; CDR3 protein: CASNTRPTKPQYF; CDR3 DNA: TGTGCCAGCAATACTAGACCGACTAAGCCGCAGTACTTC
J gene: TRBJ1-1; D gene: .; V gene: TRBV6-5; clone size: .; CDR3 protein: CASSYRDWNTEAFF; CDR3 DNA: TGTGCCAGCAGTTATAGAGACTGGAACACTGAAGCTTTCTTT